The 24 T cell receptor beta chains presented below share a single source sample, sequenced in a study of blood T cell repertoires in COVID-19. Some clones are missing from TCRdb's copy, which holds only in-frame ones; the method was immunoSEQ multiplex PCR. This sample carries roughly 80,000 clones, around 82% of them seen once, and the ten largest clones take approximately 15%. Input material: peripheral blood. These receptors were collected from an older woman with acute or convalescent COVID-19.

J is TRBJ1-2 and V is TRBV5-1; possible D gene TRBD1, 6 bases. The V end lost 0 bases, the J end lost 7 bases, and 16 bases lay between the germline ends. In germline, CDR1 is SGHRS, CDR2 YFSETQ. The CDR3 length is 15 residues. CDR3 bases: TGCGCCAGCAGCTTGGCGGCAGGGGTGTCTGGTGGCTACACCTTC. It codes for CASSLAAGVSGGYTF.

The gene calls are TRBV27 and TRBJ2-1, with 11 bases lining up with TRBD2. The CDR3 covers 15 residues. CDR1 is MNHEY, CDR2 SMNVEV, per germline (reference sequence). J was trimmed by 7 bases and V by 3 bases; bases with no gene match: 5. The CDR3 bases are TGTGCCAGCAGTTTTCTAGCGGGGGGCGGGAATGAGCAGTTCTTC. This encodes CASSFLAGGGNEQFF.

This sequence joins TRBV30 and TRBJ1-6; 7 nucleotides agree with TRBD1. Trimming cost V 3 bases and J 3 bases; bases outside gene matches: 14. The germline CDR1 and CDR2 sequences are GTSNPN and SVGIG (reference sequence). The CDR3 totals 18 residues. CDR3 DNA sequence: TGTGCCTGGAGAGGTAAGGGACAGCCGAAATTCTATAATTCACCCCTCCACTTT. Translating gives CAWRGKGQPKFYNSPLHF.

The chain uses TRBV7-3 and TRBJ2-1; 14 nucleotides line up with TRBD2. Germline trimming cut 5 bases from V and 6 bases from J; bases unmatched to any gene: 3. In germline, CDR1 is SGHTA, CDR2 FQGTGA. This CDR3 is 15 amino acids long. The DNA for the CDR3 is TGTGCCAGCAGCAAGGGACTAGCGGGGGCCAATGAGCAGTTCTTC. It is translated as CASSKGLAGANEQFF.

This sequence joins TRBV3-1 (or the pseudogene TRBV3-2) and TRBJ1-2; D is undetermined. CDR1 is LGHDT, CDR2 YNNKEL, per germline (reference sequence). The V end was cut by 4 bases, the J end by 8 bases, with 20 bases between. The CDR3 covers 15 residues. The CDR3 sequence is CASSPLATPPGGYTF. In DNA, the CDR3 is TGTGCCAGCAGCCCCCTGGCAACCCCACCGGGGGGCTACACCTTC.

This clone has more than one count but fewer than ten. The rearrangement joins TRBV10-3 to TRBJ2-5, with D maybe TRBD1 (5 bases). The V gene lost 11 bases and the J gene lost 4 bases, with 14 bases spanning the gap. CDR3 length: 12 residues. Germline CDR1 reads ENHRY; CDR2 reads SYGVKD. CDR3 nucleotide sequence: TGTGCCTCCGGGTCAGGGCGAGAGACCCAGTACTTC. Protein sequence: CASGSGRETQYF.

This clone was found a few times. The chain couples TRBV30 to TRBJ1-3; possible D gene TRBD1, 6 bases. The V and J ends lost 3 bases and 4 bases respectively, with 13 bases between them. The CDR3 spans 14 residues. From germline, CDR1 is GTSNPN and CDR2 SVGIG (reference sequence). The CDR3 coding sequence is TGTGCCTGGAGAGTCGCCGGGACAGGAAACACCATATATTTT. It translates to CAWRVAGTGNTIYF. The whole variable domain, remainder taken from reference TRBV30 and TRBJ1-3, is SQTIHQWPATLVQPVGSPLSLECTVEGTSNPNLYWYRQAAGRGLQLLFYSVGIGQISSEVPQNLSASRPQDRQFILSSKKLLLSDSGFYLCAWRVAGTGNTIYFGEGSWLTVV.

This sequence joins TRBV27 and TRBJ1-4, with unresolved D. The length of the CDR3 is 14 residues. Per the germline V gene, CDR1 is MNHEY and CDR2 is SMNVEV (reference sequence). V was shortened by 5 bases and J by 5 bases, with 12 bases between the two germline ends. This chain's CDR3 is CASSPGLGNEKLFF. The CDR3, as DNA: TGTGCCAGCAGTCCGGGTCTCGGCAATGAAAAACTGTTTTTT.

The chain combines TRBV5-1 with TRBJ1-1; the D gene is possibly TRBD1 (5 bases). The CDR3 is 14 amino acids. Trimming took 1 base from V and 5 from J, leaving 12 bases between them. Germline V gene data show CDR1 as SGHRS and CDR2 as YFSETQ. CDR3 sequence: CASSLLSGGTEAFF. The DNA for the CDR3 is TGCGCCAGCAGCTTGCTCTCGGGGGGAACTGAAGCTTTCTTT.

The chain recombines TRBV6-1 with TRBJ1-2, with D uncertain. The CDR3 runs 14 residues. In germline, CDR1 is MNHNS, CDR2 SASEGT. Trimming left V 2 bases short and J 4 bases short, with 11 bases between. The CDR3 sequence: CASSEIEVSYGYTF. CDR3 nucleotide sequence: TGTGCCAGCAGTGAAATAGAGGTTTCCTATGGCTACACCTTC.

The chain carries TRBV29-1 and TRBJ1-2; no reliable D call. This CDR3 comprises 11 residues. Germline loops: CDR1 SQVTM, CDR2 ANQGSEA. V was cut by 4 bases and J by 4 bases, with 7 bases left in between. DNA for the CDR3: TGCAGCGTTGTCTACGGCTATGGCTACACCTTC. Protein sequence: CSVVYGYGYTF.

The chain combines TRBV7-2 with TRBJ1-1; D not certain. The CDR3 consists of 13 residues. Germline CDR1 is SGHTA and CDR2 is FQGNSA. Trimming shortened V by 1 base and J by 5 bases, and 8 bases separated the two germline ends. CDR3 protein: CASSLESRTEAFF. The CDR3 DNA follows: TGTGCCAGCAGCTTAGAGTCGCGGACTGAAGCTTTCTTT.

This clone was seen only once. The genes are TRBV5-1 and TRBJ2-1; D call uncertain. Germline lookup yields CDR1 SGHRS and CDR2 YFSETQ. V lost 0 bases and J 0 bases, leaving 10 bases between the germline ends. This CDR3 is 16 amino acids long. The CDR3 reads CASSLASLSSYNEQFF. The CDR3 DNA is TGCGCCAGCAGCTTGGCTTCCCTGAGCTCCTACAATGAGCAGTTCTTC.

CDR3 sequence reads: CAWSGQGTSQAFF. CDR3 nucleotides: TGTGCCTGGAGTGGACAGGGGACCTCTCAAGCTTTCTTT. The chain couples TRBV30 to TRBJ1-1; 8 nucleotides agree with TRBD1. V trimming: 1 base; J trimming: 9 bases; junction bases outside the gene matches: 7. The length of the CDR3 is 13 residues. CDR1 is GTSNPN, CDR2 SVGIG, per germline (reference sequence).

This clone showed up just a few times. This chain uses TRBV5-4 with TRBJ1-1; TRBD1 might be the D (5 bases). The V and J ends lost 4 bases and 1 base respectively, with 8 bases between them. This CDR3 region has 13 residues. Germline CDR1 SGHNT, CDR2 YYREEE (reference sequence). Here the CDR3 reads CASSGGTNTEAFF. The CDR3 nucleotides read TGTGCCAGCAGCGGAGGGACGAACACTGAAGCTTTCTTT.

The CDR3 sequence: CASSLGRYTEAFF. The CDR3 DNA reads as TGTGCCAGCAGCTTAGGGCGGTACACTGAAGCTTTCTTT. The chain employs TRBV7-8 and TRBJ1-1; D ambiguous. Germline V lookup: CDR1 SGHVS, CDR2 FQNEAQ. This CDR3 contains 13 residues. Deletions cut 1 base from V and 3 bases from J, with 6 bases between.

This chain links TRBV7-8 with TRBJ1-3, with 11 bases aligning to TRBD1. This CDR3 has 17 amino acids. Trimming cost V 4 bases and J 0 bases; bases outside gene matches: 5. Per germline, CDR1 SGHVS and CDR2 FQNEAQ. The DNA of the CDR3 is TGTGCCAGCAGCTCAGCCGGGACAGGGGGCTCTGGAAACACCATATATTTT. As protein: CASSSAGTGGSGNTIYF. Complete variable domain (other parts from reference TRBV7-8 and TRBJ1-3): GAGVSQSPRYKVAKRGQDVALRCDPISGHVSLFWYQQALGQGPEFLTYFQNEAQLDKSGLPSDRFFAERPEGSVSTLKIQRTQQEDSAVYLCASSSAGTGGSGNTIYFGEGSWLTVV.

With regard to this clone: At one end, the junction sequence differs from germline, possibly due to a read error. The chain is built from TRBV5-1 and TRBJ1-1; 10 bases align to TRBD1. Germline lookup yields CDR1 SGHRS and CDR2 YFSETQ. CDR3 size: 14 residues. The CDR3 nucleotides are TGCGCCAGCAGCTACTTAACCGGGACAGGGGATACAGCCTTT. It specifies CASSYLTGTGDTAF.

The chain uses TRBV5-8 and TRBJ1-1; D call uncertain. Looked up from germline, CDR1 is SGHTS and CDR2 is YDEGEE. The CDR3 has 13 residues. V lost 4 bases and J 4 bases, leaving 11 bases between the germline ends. Here the CDR3 reads CASSLGRGTEAFF. The DNA of the CDR3 is TGTGCCAGCAGCCTCGGTCGGGGCACTGAAGCTTTCTTT. Full variable domain (missing parts from reference TRBV5-8 and TRBJ1-1): EAGVTQSPTHLIKTRGQQATLRCSPISGHTSVYWYQQALGLGLQFLLWYDEGEERNRGNFPPRFSGRQFPNYSSELNVNALELEDSALYLCASSLGRGTEAFFGQGTRLTVV.

The rearrangement joins TRBV12-3 or TRBV12-4 to TRBJ2-7, with D unresolved. V lost 3 bases to trimming and J lost 0 bases, with 6 bases between them. The CDR3 length is 13 residues. CDR3 loop: CASSFKSSYEQYF. CDR3 DNA: TGTGCCAGCAGTTTTAAGAGCTCCTACGAGCAGTACTTC.

This clone was seen more than once but under ten times. The chain is built from TRBV11-2 and TRBJ1-6; D might be TRBD1 (6 bases). Trimming cost V 1 base and J 8 bases, with 9 bases left between them. Germline values: CDR1 SGHAT, CDR2 FQNNGV. This CDR3 contains 14 residues. The CDR3: CASSLVGGDSPLHF. In nucleotides, the CDR3 is TGTGCCAGCAGCTTAGTAGGGGGGGATTCACCCCTCCACTTT. The full variable domain, its missing parts supplied by reference TRBV11-2 and TRBJ1-6, is EAGVAQSPRYKIIEKRQSVAFWCNPISGHATLYWYQQILGQGPKLLIQFQNNGVVDDSQLPKDRFSAERLKGVDSTLKIQPAKLEDSAVYLCASSLVGGDSPLHFGNGTRLTVT.

The chain carries TRBV7-9 and TRBJ1-3, with a weak D call TRBD1 (5 bases). The CDR3 sequence is 13 residues long. V dropped 3 bases and J dropped 7 bases, with 10 bases sitting between them. In germline, CDR1 is SEHNR, CDR2 FQNEAQ (reference sequence). The CDR3 sequence is CASSLGQGNTIYF. The CDR3 DNA reads TGTGCCAGCAGCTTGGGCCAGGGTAACACCATATATTTT.

This clone was detected once. The V gene is TRBV11-2, the J gene TRBJ2-3; TRBD2 agrees at 15 bases. Trimming removed 5 bases from V and 4 bases from J; junction bases left unmatched: 4. The CDR3 sequence is 16 residues long. Looked up from germline, CDR1 is SGHAT and CDR2 is FQNNGV. The CDR3, as DNA: TGTGCCAGCAGCACCGGACTAGCGGGAGGGCCAGATACGCAGTATTTT. This encodes CASSTGLAGGPDTQYF.

The chain employs TRBV18 and TRBJ2-3, with D uncertain. The germline gives CDR1 KGHSH, CDR2 LQKENI. CDR3 length: 13 residues. V was cut by 5 bases and J by 2 bases, with 8 bases left in between. Here the CDR3 DNA reads TGTGCCAGCTCAGGGCCGATCACAGATACGCAGTATTTT. Translation: CASSGPITDTQYF.